These 14 T cell receptor beta chains share one sample of origin, sequenced in a study of cytomegalovirus exposure and HLA in healthy donors. Primers: 60 Vbeta forward and 13 Jbeta reverse. Using immunoSEQ multiplex PCR, the repertoire was profiled, and TCRdb retains in-frame clones only, with some absent. The repertoire has over 150,000 clones, more than 60% of them found once; the top ten carry 3% to 3.5%. Sample: PBMCs. These receptors were collected from a woman aged 45-59 years in good health and CMV-seropositive.

V and J are TRBV2 and TRBJ1-1; D is unresolved. Germline V gene lookup returns CDR1 SNHLY and CDR2 FYNNEI. Between the trimmed V and J ends, which lost 7 bases and 4 bases, there was a span of 16 bases. This CDR3 comprises 14 residues. CDR3 DNA: TGTGCCAGCACCATCCCTGGGGAGGGCACTGAAGCTTTCTTT. This translates into CASTIPGEGTEAFF.

CDR3 residues: CASSPTGGVYGYTF. The CDR3 DNA is TGTGCCAGCAGTCCTACAGGGGGCGTCTATGGCTACACCTTC. The gene calls are TRBV6-5 and TRBJ1-2; 9 nucleotides line up with TRBD1. The CDR3 contains 14 residues. CDR1 and CDR2 from the germline V gene are MNHEY and SVGAGI. V trimming: 5 bases; J trimming: 4 bases; junction bases outside the gene matches: 5.

The rearrangement joins TRBV7-2 to TRBJ1-3; D uncertain. The length of the CDR3 is 18 residues. The V end lost 4 bases, the J end lost 2 bases, and 21 bases lay between the germline ends. CDR1 and CDR2 from the germline V gene are SGHTA and FQGNSA. CDR3 coding DNA: TGTGCCAGCAGCTCCCGGCGGGCGGGAGGAGTCGCTGGAAACACCATATATTTT. This encodes CASSSRRAGGVAGNTIYF.

The chain combines TRBV28 with TRBJ2-5; 11 bases are a match to TRBD1. With V trimmed by 6 bases and J by 4 bases, 10 bases remained unmatched. The germline V gene has CDR1 MDHEN and CDR2 SYDVKM. This CDR3 region has 16 residues. The CDR3, as DNA: TGTGCCAGCAGACCCACCGGGACAGGGGGGGGAGAGACCCAGTACTTC. This encodes CASRPTGTGGGETQYF.

This clone was recorded only once. This chain links TRBV13 with TRBJ2-1; TRBD2 agrees at 8 bases. Unmatched junction bases numbered 12, after V lost 4 bases and J lost 7 bases. This CDR3 contains 16 residues. Per germline, CDR1 PRHDT and CDR2 FYEKMQ (reference sequence). CDR3 in amino acids: CASSYGGGVAGNEQFF. CDR3 nucleotides: TGTGCCAGCAGCTACGGTGGGGGCGTAGCGGGGAATGAGCAGTTCTTC. Together with reference TRBV13 and TRBJ2-1, the CDR3 gives the full variable domain: AAGVIQSPRHLIKEKRETATLKCYPIPRHDTVYWYQQGPGQDPQFLISFYEKMQSDKGSIPDRFSAQQFSDYHSELNMSSLELGDSALYFCASSYGGGVAGNEQFFGPGTRLTVL.

This clone occurred once. The chain joins TRBV6-1 to TRBJ2-3; D gene ambiguous. V shed 6 bases and J shed 3 bases, with 13 bases lying between them. This CDR3 comprises 14 residues. CDR1 and CDR2 (germline): MNHNS, SASEGT. The CDR3 bases are TGTGCCAGCAGAGACGGAGCCGGGACAGATACGCAGTATTTT. Encoded protein: CASRDGAGTDTQYF.

The chain has TRBV11-3 and TRBJ1-6; D gene unclear. In germline, CDR1 is SGHNT, CDR2 YENEEA. The CDR3 covers 14 residues. V dropped 4 bases and J dropped 9 bases, with 13 bases sitting between them. CDR3 bases: TGTGCCAGCAGCTCGCGGGATAGCCCTTCACCCCTCCACTTT. It encodes CASSSRDSPSPLHF.

This chain uses TRBV4-3 with TRBJ1-2, with 9 positions matching TRBD1. V was clipped by 2 bases and J by 8 bases; unmatched bases: 6. The CDR3 has 14 amino acids. Germline loops: CDR1 LGHNA, CDR2 YSLEER. CDR3 sequence reads: CASSQPGQGQGYTF. The DNA of the CDR3 is TGCGCCAGCAGCCAACCCGGACAGGGGCAGGGCTACACCTTC.

This clone was counted between two and nine times. The chain joins TRBV6-1 to TRBJ1-2; a possible D gene is TRBD1 (5 bases). Germline loops: CDR1 MNHNS, CDR2 SASEGT. This CDR3 region has 14 residues. Trimming took off 10 bases at V and 2 bases at J, with 17 bases between the two ends. The DNA for the CDR3 is TGTGCCATCGGGGAGGCAGGGTGGAACTATGGCTACACCTTC. The encoded protein is CAIGEAGWNYGYTF.

This sequence joins TRBV13 and TRBJ2-1; the match to TRBD2 covers 12 bases. CDR1 and CDR2 (germline): PRHDT, FYEKMQ (reference sequence). The V gene end was trimmed by 4 bases and the J gene end by 8 bases; junction bases not matched to a gene: 12. The CDR3 length is 17 residues. The CDR3 coding sequence is TGTGCCAGCAGCTACCCGGGACTAGCGGGCCTACGGTATGAGCAGTTCTTC. Translation: CASSYPGLAGLRYEQFF. Full variable domain (rest looked up from reference TRBV13 and TRBJ2-1): AAGVIQSPRHLIKEKRETATLKCYPIPRHDTVYWYQQGPGQDPQFLISFYEKMQSDKGSIPDRFSAQQFSDYHSELNMSSLELGDSALYFCASSYPGLAGLRYEQFFGPGTRLTVL.

In regard to this clone: The same CDR3 also results from other DNA sequences found in this sample. The chain links TRBV6-5 to TRBJ2-7; D may be TRBD2 (6 bases). CDR1 and CDR2 from the germline V gene are MNHEY and SVGAGI. The CDR3 runs to 15 residues. The V gene lost 0 bases and the J gene lost 4 bases, with 13 bases spanning the gap. The CDR3 DNA reads TGTGCCAGCAGTTACTCGCAGTGGGGGGAGTACGAGCAGTACTTC. Translated: CASSYSQWGEYEQYF.

This clone was seen just once. The genes are TRBV7-8 and TRBJ2-3; 10 bases are shared with TRBD1. From germline, CDR1 is SGHVS and CDR2 FQNEAQ. The CDR3 spans 17 residues. Losses at the gene ends were 3 bases for V and 2 bases for J; bases not matched to a gene: 8. CDR3 in amino acids: CASSFSGTGAVTDTQYF. As DNA, the CDR3 is TGTGCCAGCAGCTTCTCCGGGACAGGGGCCGTCACAGATACGCAGTATTTT.

CDR3 bases: TGTGCCAGCAGCCCGGGACTAGCGGGAGACCCAGTCTACAATGAGCAGTTCTTC. This gives the protein CASSPGLAGDPVYNEQFF. The chain couples TRBV5-6 to TRBJ2-1, with 14 bases matching TRBD2. The CDR3 has 18 residues. Germline V gene data show CDR1 as SGHDT and CDR2 as YYEEEE. J was trimmed by 3 bases and V by 4 bases; bases with no gene match: 9.

The chain has TRBV6-5 and TRBJ1-5; the match to TRBD1 covers 7 bases. The J segment lost 5 bases and the V segment lost 6 bases, leaving 10 bases of the junction unmatched. This CDR3 has 15 amino acids. Per the germline V gene, CDR1 is MNHEY and CDR2 is SVGAGI. The CDR3 protein is CASSPVEGAHQPQHF. The CDR3 DNA sequence: TGTGCCAGCAGCCCCGTGGAGGGGGCACATCAGCCCCAGCATTTT.